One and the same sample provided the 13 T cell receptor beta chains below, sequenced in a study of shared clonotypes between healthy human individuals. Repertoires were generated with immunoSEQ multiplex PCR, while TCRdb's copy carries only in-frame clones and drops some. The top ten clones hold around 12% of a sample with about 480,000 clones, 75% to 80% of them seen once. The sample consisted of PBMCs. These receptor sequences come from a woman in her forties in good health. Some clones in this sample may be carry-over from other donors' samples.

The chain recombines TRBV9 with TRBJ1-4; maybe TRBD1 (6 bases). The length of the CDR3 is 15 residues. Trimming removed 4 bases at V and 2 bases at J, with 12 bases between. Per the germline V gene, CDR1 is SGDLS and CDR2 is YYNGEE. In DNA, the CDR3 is TGTGCCAGCAGCAAACAGGGTTCTACTAATGAAAAACTGTTTTTT. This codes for CASSKQGSTNEKLFF.

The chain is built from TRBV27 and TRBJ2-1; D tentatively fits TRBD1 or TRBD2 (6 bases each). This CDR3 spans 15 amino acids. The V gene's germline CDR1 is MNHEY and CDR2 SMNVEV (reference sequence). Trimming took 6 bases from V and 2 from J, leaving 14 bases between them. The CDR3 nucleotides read TGTGCCAGCAGCCAAACGAGGGGGGCCTACAATGAGCAGTTCTTC. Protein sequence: CASSQTRGAYNEQFF.

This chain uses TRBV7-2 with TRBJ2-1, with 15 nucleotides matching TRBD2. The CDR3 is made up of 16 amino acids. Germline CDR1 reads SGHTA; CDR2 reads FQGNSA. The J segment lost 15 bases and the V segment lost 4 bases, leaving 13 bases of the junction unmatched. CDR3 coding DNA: TGTGCCAGCAGCTATGGGAAGGGACTAGCGGGAGGCCAGGGGTTCTTC. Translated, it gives CASSYGKGLAGGQGFF.

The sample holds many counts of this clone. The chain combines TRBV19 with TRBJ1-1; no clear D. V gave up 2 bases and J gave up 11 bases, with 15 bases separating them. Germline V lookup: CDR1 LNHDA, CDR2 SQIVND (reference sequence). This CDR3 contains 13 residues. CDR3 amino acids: CASSIPLAGEAFF. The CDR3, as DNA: TGTGCCAGTAGTATACCGCTAGCGGGTGAGGCTTTCTTT.

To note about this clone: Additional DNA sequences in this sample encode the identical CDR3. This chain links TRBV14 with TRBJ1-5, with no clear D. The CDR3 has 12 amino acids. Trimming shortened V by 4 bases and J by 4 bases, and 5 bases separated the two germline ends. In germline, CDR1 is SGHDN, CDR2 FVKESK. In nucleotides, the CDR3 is TGTGCCAGCAGCCTCGGGAATCAGCCCCAGCATTTT. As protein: CASSLGNQPQHF. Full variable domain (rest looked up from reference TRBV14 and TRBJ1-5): EAGVTQFPSHSVIEKGQTVTLRCDPISGHDNLYWYRRVMGKEIKFLLHFVKESKQDESGMPNNRFLAERTGGTYSTLKVQPAELEDSGVYFCASSLGNQPQHFGDGTRLSIL.

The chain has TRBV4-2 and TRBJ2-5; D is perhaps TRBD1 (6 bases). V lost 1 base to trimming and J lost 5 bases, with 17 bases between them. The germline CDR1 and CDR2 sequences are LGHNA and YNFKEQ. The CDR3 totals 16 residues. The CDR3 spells CASSQARNRDRETQYF. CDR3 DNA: TGTGCCAGCAGCCAAGCACGTAACAGGGATCGTGAGACCCAGTACTTC.

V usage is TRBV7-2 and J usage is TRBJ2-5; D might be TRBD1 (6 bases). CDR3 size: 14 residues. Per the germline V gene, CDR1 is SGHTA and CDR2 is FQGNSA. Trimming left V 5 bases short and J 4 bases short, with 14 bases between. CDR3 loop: CASSPRGLRETQYF. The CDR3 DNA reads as TGTGCCAGCAGCCCTAGGGGGTTGAGAGAGACCCAGTACTTC.

The CDR3 nucleotides are TGTGCCAGCAGCTTAACAGGGGGGAACACTGAAGCTTTCTTT. It codes for CASSLTGGNTEAFF. V and J are TRBV11-2 and TRBJ1-1, with TRBD1 matching 8 bases. Germline-derived CDR1 and CDR2 are SGHAT and FQNNGV. The trim removed 2 bases at V and 1 base at J, leaving 0 bases unmatched. CDR3 length: 14 amino acids.

The CDR3 DNA reads as TGCGCCAGCAGCTTATCGGGAGGTGGGGATACGCAGTATTTT. Its protein is CASSLSGGGDTQYF. The J gene is TRBJ2-3, the V gene TRBV5-1; 7 bases match TRBD2. This CDR3 comprises 14 residues. CDR1 and CDR2 (germline): SGHRS, YFSETQ. The V segment lost 2 bases and the J segment 6 bases; nucleotides outside the gene matches: 6.

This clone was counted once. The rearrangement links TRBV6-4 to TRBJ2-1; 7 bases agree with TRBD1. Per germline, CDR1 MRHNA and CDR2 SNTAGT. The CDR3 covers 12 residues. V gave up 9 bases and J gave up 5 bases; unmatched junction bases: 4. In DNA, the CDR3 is TGTGCCAGTAGAGACAGGGACAATGAGCAGTTCTTC. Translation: CASRDRDNEQFF.

The CDR3, as DNA: TGTGCCAGCAGTCCACCAACAAGGGTTAGCAATCAGCCCCAGCATTTT. Its translation: CASSPPTRVSNQPQHF. The J gene is TRBJ1-5, the V gene TRBV28; D is unclear. This CDR3 region has 16 residues. From germline, CDR1 is MDHEN and CDR2 SYDVKM. The V end lost 5 bases, the J end lost 0 bases, and 14 bases lay between the germline ends.

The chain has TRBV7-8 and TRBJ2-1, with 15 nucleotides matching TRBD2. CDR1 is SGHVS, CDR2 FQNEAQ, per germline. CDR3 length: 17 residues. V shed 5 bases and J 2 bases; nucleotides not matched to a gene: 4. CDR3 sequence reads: CASSDRTSGRAYNEQFF. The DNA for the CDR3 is TGTGCCAGCAGCGACCGGACTAGCGGGAGGGCCTACAATGAGCAGTTCTTC.

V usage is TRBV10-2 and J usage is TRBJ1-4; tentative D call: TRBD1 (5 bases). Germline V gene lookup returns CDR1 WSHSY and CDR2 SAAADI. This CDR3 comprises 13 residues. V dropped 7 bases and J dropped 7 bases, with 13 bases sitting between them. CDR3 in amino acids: CASTGQGVEKLFF. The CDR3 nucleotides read TGCGCCAGCACCGGACAAGGGGTTGAAAAACTGTTTTTT.